This T cell receptor (beta chain) originates from a study of identical twins. From germline, CDR1 is MNHEY and CDR2 SMNVEV (reference sequence). The V gene lost 2 bases and the J gene lost 0 bases, with 12 bases spanning the gap. This CDR3 is built from 16 residues. Study outcomes and limitations: The presence of invariant MAIT and iNKT cells could partly confound analyses of zero-insertion sequences. It was out-of-frame TCR alpha sharing in monozygotic twins that models underestimated.

TCRdb passed the 5' RACE reads through MiXCR, listing each CDR3 protein once. The table has hundreds of thousands of distinct CDR3 sequences, roughly 10% seen once. Each donor was a healthy Caucasian. This clonotype was seen repeatedly, ten times or more. Its antigen is unidentified. Another study also made use of these data, one on yellow fever vaccine responses in identical twins.

The chain has TRBV27 and TRBJ2-3; the D gene is possibly TRBD2 (6 bases). Specimen: CD8+ T cells sorted from blood. The clonotype was recovered from a woman between 18 and 29 years old in good health. CDR3 in DNA: TGTGCCAGCAGTTTACGAGGAGCGGGTAGCACAGATACGCAGTATTTT. This sequence encodes CASSLRGAGSTDTQYF.